Following are 24 T cell receptor beta chains from one sample sequenced in a study of shared clonotypes between healthy human individuals (TCRdb year 2020). The library was produced with the immunoSEQ multiplex PCR assay. The table was pulled from immuneACCESS by TCRdb, which kept in-frame rearrangements only. Such tables lose some clones; where checked, under half of the loss comes from unresolved V genes, and the rest has no known cause. This sample holds over 1.5 million clones; 98% were observed only once. The leading ten clones occupy roughly 0.4% of the sample. Sequenced input: naive CD4+ T cells sorted from blood. Sample cell subset or site, as interpreted from the label and publication: CD45RA+ positively selected. These receptors came from a man aged 30-40 years in good health.

The chain employs TRBV28 and TRBJ1-2; D is unresolved. This CDR3 spans 15 amino acids. The V gene lost 7 bases and the J gene lost 4 bases, with 19 bases spanning the gap. CDR1 is MDHEN and CDR2 is SYDVKM in the germline V gene. CDR3 nucleotide sequence: TGTGCCAGCACCATATCTCGGGGAGGGTCCTATGGCTACACCTTC. The encoded protein is CASTISRGGSYGYTF.

This chain joins TRBV19 and TRBJ2-2; a weak D match, TRBD1 (6 bases). Germline values: CDR1 LNHDA, CDR2 SQIVND (reference sequence). V lost 7 bases and J 5 bases, leaving 14 bases between the germline ends. The length of the CDR3 is 14 residues. The CDR3 bases are TGTGCCAGTACCCCCAGGGGTCGAACCGGGGAGCTGTTTTTT. It encodes CASTPRGRTGELFF.

The V gene is TRBV5-1, the J gene TRBJ2-3, with 9 bases fitting TRBD1. The CDR3 has 13 residues. Germline V lookup: CDR1 SGHRS, CDR2 YFSETQ. J was trimmed by 5 bases and V by 4 bases; bases with no gene match: 2. CDR3 amino acids: CASSRDRVDTQYF. CDR3 coding DNA: TGCGCCAGCAGCAGGGACAGGGTAGATACGCAGTATTTT.

The chain recombines TRBV6-1 with TRBJ2-2; 9 bases line up with TRBD2. V gave up 5 bases and J gave up 6 bases; unmatched junction bases: 4. This CDR3 is built from 14 residues. Germline V gene sequence: CDR1 MNHNS, CDR2 SASEGT. DNA of the CDR3: TGTGCCAGCAGTTATAGCGGGAGTTCCGGGGAGCTGTTTTTT. Its protein product is CASSYSGSSGELFF.

The CDR3: CASSPRPLQLFGTEAFF. DNA of the CDR3: TGTGCCAGCAGCCCCCGACCATTACAATTGTTTGGCACTGAAGCTTTCTTT. The V and J genes are TRBV9 and TRBJ1-1; D is unclear. V was trimmed by 4 bases and J by 4 bases, leaving 23 bases between them. Germline loops: CDR1 SGDLS, CDR2 YYNGEE. This CDR3 has 17 residues.

The chain is built from TRBV18 and TRBJ2-6, with D perhaps TRBD2 (5 bases). Germline V gives CDR1 KGHSH, CDR2 LQKENI. This CDR3 contains 19 residues. V shed 4 bases and J shed 4 bases, with 23 bases lying between them. In DNA form, the CDR3 reads TGTGCCAGCTCACTTACCCGGGATTGGCCGGTAACCGGGGCCAACGTCCTGACTTTC. It encodes CASSLTRDWPVTGANVLTF.

The rearrangement joins TRBV9 to TRBJ1-1; 8 bases are a match to TRBD1. The V and J ends lost 0 bases and 3 bases, in that order; junction bases with no gene match: 10. CDR1 is SGDLS, CDR2 YYNGEE, per germline. The CDR3 extends over 17 amino acids. CDR3 in amino acids: CASSVGATGVEDTEAFF. For the CDR3, the DNA is TGTGCCAGCAGCGTAGGAGCGACAGGGGTGGAGGACACTGAAGCTTTCTTT.

The chain links TRBV19 to TRBJ2-7; TRBD2 matches 13 bases. Trimming cost V 6 bases and J 6 bases; bases outside gene matches: 8. The CDR3 totals 15 residues. Germline loops: CDR1 LNHDA, CDR2 SQIVND (reference sequence). The CDR3 DNA sequence: TGTGCCAGTAGCCCTACTAGCGGGAGGGCCTCCGAGCAGTACTTC. This codes for CASSPTSGRASEQYF.

V usage is TRBV7-9 and J usage is TRBJ2-2; the D is unclear. V was trimmed by 1 base and J by 0 bases, leaving 9 bases between them. This CDR3 comprises 16 residues. Germline V gene data show CDR1 as SEHNR and CDR2 as FQNEAQ (reference sequence). CDR3 in DNA: TGTGCCAGCAGCTTAGGAGGCGGAGCGAACACCGGGGAGCTGTTTTTT. It translates to CASSLGGGANTGELFF.

J is TRBJ1-4 and V is TRBV18, with 10 bases fitting TRBD1. V shed 5 bases and J 4 bases; nucleotides not matched to a gene: 4. CDR3 size: 15 residues. Germline CDR1 reads KGHSH; CDR2 reads LQKENI. CDR3: CASSRTGGGNEKLFF. CDR3 bases: TGTGCCAGCTCAAGGACAGGGGGAGGTAATGAAAAACTGTTTTTT.

The chain combines TRBV5-1 with TRBJ2-1, with 9 bases identical to TRBD2. The CDR3 consists of 17 residues. The ends lost 6 bases at V and 8 bases at J; junction bases unmatched: 18. Germline V gene data show CDR1 as SGHRS and CDR2 as YFSETQ. CDR3 sequence reads: CASIPPGGAGGPHEQFF. The DNA for the CDR3 is TGCGCCAGCATCCCGCCGGGTGGGGCGGGAGGGCCCCATGAGCAGTTCTTC.

V and J are TRBV6-5 and TRBJ1-3; weak D call: TRBD1 (5 bases). V was shortened by 6 bases and J by 0 bases, with 9 bases between the two germline ends. The CDR3 runs to 14 residues. Germline assignment: CDR1 MNHEY and CDR2 SVGAGI. This chain's CDR3 is CASRTGGSGNTIYF. Written as DNA, the CDR3 is TGTGCCAGCAGGACTGGGGGCTCTGGAAACACCATATATTTT.

The chain carries TRBV19 and TRBJ2-3; D is ambiguous. Germline CDR1 reads LNHDA; CDR2 reads SQIVND (reference sequence). CDR3 length: 13 residues. V lost 6 bases to trimming and J lost 1 base, with 8 bases between them. The CDR3 coding sequence is TGTGCCAGTAGCCAGGAAGGCACAGATACGCAGTATTTT. It is translated as CASSQEGTDTQYF.

For the CDR3, the DNA is TGTGCCAGCTCAGGGGACAGCTATGGCTACACCTTC. As protein: CASSGDSYGYTF. J is TRBJ1-2 and V is TRBV18, with TRBD1 matching 7 bases. Germline loops: CDR1 KGHSH, CDR2 LQKENI. Trimming took 5 bases from V and 4 from J; bases not matched to a gene: 1. CDR3 length: 12 amino acids.

The V and J genes are TRBV5-1 and TRBJ2-5; maybe TRBD2 (6 bases). Germline V gene data show CDR1 as SGHRS and CDR2 as YFSETQ. Trimming removed 1 base at V and 4 bases at J, with 11 bases between. The CDR3 has 14 amino acids. In DNA form, the CDR3 reads TGCGCCAGCAGCTTGCGGCAGGGAGGAGAGACCCAGTACTTC. It encodes CASSLRQGGETQYF. Complete variable domain (other parts from reference TRBV5-1 and TRBJ2-5): KAGVTQTPRYLIKTRGQQVTLSCSPISGHRSVSWYQQTPGQGLQFLFEYFSETQRNKGNFPGRFSGRQFSNSRSEMNVSTLELGDSALYLCASSLRQGGETQYFGPGTRLLVL.

The V gene is TRBV2, the J gene TRBJ2-1, with D uncertain. The CDR3 has 13 residues. V shed 6 bases and J shed 10 bases, with 16 bases lying between them. Germline V gene lookup returns CDR1 SNHLY and CDR2 FYNNEI. The CDR3 nucleotides read TGTGCCAGCAGCTCAGACCCGGTTGGGGAGCAGTTCTTC. Translated, it gives CASSSDPVGEQFF.

This CDR3 reads CASSSAGRAGELFF. The DNA of the CDR3 is TGCGCCAGCAGCTCAGCGGGACGGGCCGGGGAGCTGTTTTTT. The V call is TRBV5-1, the J call TRBJ2-2; TRBD2 matches 7 bases. This CDR3 spans 14 amino acids. CDR1 and CDR2 (germline): SGHRS, YFSETQ. J gave up 6 bases and V 3 bases, and 5 bases lay outside the gene matches.

The rearrangement uses TRBV9 and TRBJ2-7, with 7 positions matching TRBD1. The CDR3 length is 15 residues. The ends lost 0 bases at V and 2 bases at J; junction bases unmatched: 5. The germline gives CDR1 SGDLS, CDR2 YYNGEE. CDR3 region: CASSVAVGQPYEQYF. The CDR3 region has the DNA TGTGCCAGCAGCGTAGCCGTGGGACAGCCCTACGAGCAGTACTTC.

V is TRBV9 and J is TRBJ2-2; TRBD2 agrees at 10 bases. The CDR3 has 20 amino acids. J was trimmed by 1 base and V by 4 bases; bases with no gene match: 16. The V gene's germline CDR1 is SGDLS and CDR2 YYNGEE. The CDR3 reads CASSPTGSGTSEWNTGELFF. CDR3 in DNA: TGTGCCAGCAGCCCCACAGGGTCCGGGACTAGCGAATGGAACACCGGGGAGCTGTTTTTT. The complete variable domain, with remaining parts taken from reference TRBV9 and TRBJ2-2, reads DSGVTQTPKHLITATGQRVTLRCSPRSGDLSVYWYQQSLDQGLQFLIQYYNGEERAKGNILERFSAQQFPDLHSELNLSSLELGDSALYFCASSPTGSGTSEWNTGELFFGEGSRLTVL.

The chain combines TRBV18 with TRBJ2-1, with 7 bases that match TRBD2. CDR1 is KGHSH, CDR2 LQKENI, per germline. The CDR3 sequence is 15 residues long. J lost 7 bases, V lost 0 bases, and 6 bases had no gene match. The DNA for the CDR3 is TGTGCCAGCTCACCACCTGTGGGAGGGCCTAATGAGCAGTTCTTC. It yields the protein CASSPPVGGPNEQFF.

The chain uses TRBV28 and TRBJ2-7; D perhaps matches TRBD1 (6 bases). The V and J ends lost 3 bases and 4 bases respectively, with 13 bases between them. In germline, CDR1 is MDHEN, CDR2 SYDVKM. There are 14 residues in the CDR3. The CDR3 loop is CASSFPTGKYEQYF. Here the CDR3 DNA reads TGTGCCAGCAGTTTCCCTACAGGGAAATACGAGCAGTACTTC.

This chain links TRBV7-9 with TRBJ2-7, with 9 bases matching TRBD2. The CDR3 extends over 17 amino acids. CDR1 SEHNR and CDR2 FQNEAQ come from the germline V gene (reference sequence). With V trimmed by 5 bases and J by 2 bases, 13 bases remained unmatched. In nucleotides, the CDR3 is TGTGCCAGCAGCCCGACCCCCGGGACTAGCTCCACCTACGAGCAGTACTTC. This codes for CASSPTPGTSSTYEQYF.

The count of this clone is one. This chain links TRBV28 with TRBJ2-4; D is unresolved. The CDR3 is 13 residues long. CDR1 is MDHEN and CDR2 is SYDVKM in the germline V gene. The V gene lost 3 bases and the J gene lost 2 bases, with 5 bases spanning the gap. CDR3 sequence reads: CASSFRTKNIQYF. In DNA form, the CDR3 reads TGTGCCAGCAGTTTTAGAACCAAAAACATTCAGTACTTC.

This clone has only one observation. J is TRBJ2-3 and V is TRBV7-6, with D unresolved. V lost 2 bases to trimming and J lost 2 bases, with 17 bases between them. CDR1 is SGHVS, CDR2 FNYEAQ, per germline. There are 17 residues in the CDR3. CDR3 DNA sequence: TGTGCCAGCAGCTTATCCCACTCTAGTAGGCTCACAGATACGCAGTATTTT. Encoded protein: CASSLSHSSRLTDTQYF.